This passage covers 24 T cell receptor beta chains from one sample sequenced in a study of blood T cell repertoires in COVID-19. Clones were read by immunoSEQ multiplex PCR, and TCRdb kept only the in-frame ones, dropping some. Of a few hundred thousand clones in the sample, around 83% were seen once. The specimen was PBMCs or T cells enriched from blood (not recorded which). All receptors derive from a woman between 45 and 60 years old who had been exposed to COVID-19.

The chain carries TRBV6-4 and TRBJ1-1; D unclear. V shed 2 bases and J shed 5 bases, with 12 bases lying between them. Germline V gene sequence: CDR1 MRHNA, CDR2 SNTAGT. This CDR3 is 14 amino acids long. This CDR3 is CASSDQPGETEAFF. CDR3 DNA sequence: TGTGCCAGCAGTGACCAGCCCGGGGAGACTGAAGCTTTCTTT.

The V call is TRBV9, the J call TRBJ1-3; D gene uncertain. Germline loops: CDR1 SGDLS, CDR2 YYNGEE. The CDR3 runs 17 residues. Trimming shortened V by 0 bases and J by 4 bases, and 17 bases separated the two germline ends. This CDR3 reads CASSVVQVPVRGNTIYF. DNA for the CDR3: TGTGCCAGCAGCGTAGTCCAGGTACCTGTTCGAGGAAACACCATATATTTT. Full variable domain (rest looked up from reference TRBV9 and TRBJ1-3): DSGVTQTPKHLITATGQRVTLRCSPRSGDLSVYWYQQSLDQGLQFLIQYYNGEERAKGNILERFSAQQFPDLHSELNLSSLELGDSALYFCASSVVQVPVRGNTIYFGEGSWLTVV.

The chain employs TRBV7-9 and TRBJ1-1; D is possibly TRBD1 (6 bases). The CDR3 runs to 14 residues. Germline-derived CDR1 and CDR2 are SEHNR and FQNEAQ (reference sequence). Trimming took off 2 bases at V and 4 bases at J, with 11 bases between the two ends. Here the CDR3 DNA reads TGTGCCAGCAGCTTACAAGGGGGATTCACTGAAGCTTTCTTT. It specifies CASSLQGGFTEAFF.

The CDR3 region is CASTQRPGWTEAFF. The CDR3 DNA is TGTGCCAGCACCCAGAGGCCTGGGTGGACTGAAGCTTTCTTT. The chain recombines TRBV6-5 with TRBJ1-1; D not certain. Per germline, CDR1 MNHEY and CDR2 SVGAGI. The ends were cut back, 7 bases at V and 5 bases at J, with 17 bases in the middle. This CDR3 region has 14 residues.

V and J are TRBV11-2 and TRBJ1-3, with D unclear. Trimming cost V 5 bases and J 4 bases, with 12 bases left between them. The CDR3 is 14 residues long. The V gene's germline CDR1 is SGHAT and CDR2 FQNNGV. The CDR3 region is CASSPYLKGNTIYF. In DNA, the CDR3 is TGTGCCAGCAGCCCCTATCTGAAGGGAAACACCATATATTTT. Together with reference TRBV11-2 and TRBJ1-3, the CDR3 gives the full variable domain: EAGVAQSPRYKIIEKRQSVAFWCNPISGHATLYWYQQILGQGPKLLIQFQNNGVVDDSQLPKDRFSAERLKGVDSTLKIQPAKLEDSAVYLCASSPYLKGNTIYFGEGSWLTVV.

This CDR3 reads CASSARHVGFANEQFF. For the CDR3, the DNA is TGCGCCAGCAGTGCCCGCCACGTCGGGTTTGCCAATGAGCAGTTCTTC. The rearrangement links TRBV10-2 to TRBJ2-1; D gene unclear. Trimming pared 4 bases from V and 6 bases from J, leaving 19 bases between. The CDR3 sequence is 16 residues long. Germline V gives CDR1 WSHSY, CDR2 SAAADI.

The gene calls are TRBV6-2 or TRBV6-3 and TRBJ1-2, with 7 nucleotides matching TRBD1. The junction had 15 bases not matched to a gene; V was cut back by 4 bases and J by 4 bases. Germline V gives CDR1 MNHEY, CDR2 SVGEGT. CDR3 length equals 17 residues. Here the CDR3 DNA reads TGTGCCAGCAGTTCCAAGGCGATCGGGACAGCATTCTATGGCTACACCTTC. Its protein is CASSSKAIGTAFYGYTF.

The chain uses TRBV13 and TRBJ1-2; 8 bases match TRBD1. The CDR3 length is 13 residues. Germline V gene lookup returns CDR1 PRHDT and CDR2 FYEKMQ (reference sequence). The V gene end was trimmed by 5 bases and the J gene end by 8 bases; junction bases not matched to a gene: 7. CDR3 sequence: CASSPGTGQGYTF. The CDR3 bases are TGTGCCAGCAGCCCCGGGACAGGTCAAGGCTACACCTTC.

This sequence joins TRBV19 and TRBJ1-1; possibly TRBD1 for D (5 bases). This CDR3 region has 15 residues. The V end lost 2 bases, the J end lost 1 base, and 11 bases lay between the germline ends. CDR1 LNHDA and CDR2 SQIVND come from the germline V gene (reference sequence). CDR3 residues: CASSIKWQGNTEAFF. CDR3 in DNA: TGTGCCAGTAGTATAAAATGGCAGGGGAACACTGAAGCTTTCTTT.

This sequence joins TRBV9 and TRBJ1-3, with 8 bases lining up with TRBD1. CDR3 length: 16 residues. Trimming took 3 bases from V and 9 from J; bases not matched to a gene: 14. Germline lookup yields CDR1 SGDLS and CDR2 YYNGEE. CDR3 region: CASSERYGTGSPTIYF. The DNA of the CDR3 is TGTGCCAGCAGCGAGAGATATGGGACAGGCAGTCCCACCATATATTTT. The variable domain in full, completed from reference TRBV9 and TRBJ1-3, reads DSGVTQTPKHLITATGQRVTLRCSPRSGDLSVYWYQQSLDQGLQFLIQYYNGEERAKGNILERFSAQQFPDLHSELNLSSLELGDSALYFCASSERYGTGSPTIYFGEGSWLTVV.

V gene TRBV28 combines with J gene TRBJ2-7; a possible D gene is TRBD1 (7 bases). The ends were cut back, 7 bases at V and 3 bases at J, with 19 bases in the middle. Looked up from germline, CDR1 is MDHEN and CDR2 is SYDVKM. CDR3 length: 15 amino acids. The CDR3 nucleotides are TGTGCCAGCATGCAGGGGGGTGCGGCCAACTACGAGCAGTACTTC. This sequence encodes CASMQGGAANYEQYF.

DNA of the CDR3: TGCGCCAGCGGTAGTAGGGACTACCGCTATAATGAGCAGTTCTTC. It specifies CASGSRDYRYNEQFF. The genes are TRBV5-1 and TRBJ2-1, with 7 bases matching TRBD2. Germline CDR1 SGHRS, CDR2 YFSETQ. The CDR3 runs 15 residues. V gave up 7 bases and J gave up 7 bases; unmatched junction bases: 14.

This clone was recorded only once. The V gene is TRBV15, the J gene TRBJ2-7; a weak D match, TRBD2 (5 bases). V was shortened by 5 bases and J by 7 bases, with 12 bases between the two germline ends. The CDR3 runs to 12 residues. The germline gives CDR1 LNHNV, CDR2 YYDKDF (reference sequence). The chain's CDR3 is CATSVDRGEQYF. In DNA form, the CDR3 reads TGTGCCACCAGCGTCGACCGGGGTGAGCAGTACTTC. Full variable domain (outside the CDR3, taken from reference TRBV15 and TRBJ2-7): DAMVIQNPRYQVTQFGKPVTLSCSQTLNHNVMYWYQQKSSQAPKLLFHYYDKDFNNEADTPDNFQSRRPNTSFCFLDIRSPGLGDTAMYLCATSVDRGEQYFGPGTRLTVT.

This clone has just a few counts. This CDR3 is CASSQEAQGRTEAFF. The CDR3, as DNA: TGCGCCAGCAGCCAGGAAGCGCAGGGGAGAACTGAAGCTTTCTTT. The chain uses TRBV4-1 and TRBJ1-1; TRBD1 might be the D (6 bases). The germline V and J ends were trimmed by 3 bases and 5 bases, with 16 bases remaining between them. The CDR3 totals 15 residues. From germline, CDR1 is MGHRA and CDR2 YSYEKL.

The gene calls are TRBV4-2 and TRBJ2-7; TRBD2 agrees at 10 bases. This CDR3 spans 21 amino acids. The V and J ends lost 3 bases and 2 bases, in that order; junction bases with no gene match: 22. CDR1 and CDR2 from the germline V gene are LGHNA and YNFKEQ. CDR3 DNA: TGTGCCAGCAGCCAGGAGCCATCGCCCACTAGCGGGGTTGGGGTTACCTACGAGCAGTACTTC. The encoded protein is CASSQEPSPTSGVGVTYEQYF.

This clone was picked up one time. This rearrangement joins TRBV11-3 to TRBJ2-3, with 14 positions matching TRBD2. There are 17 residues in the CDR3. Germline V gene sequence: CDR1 SGHNT, CDR2 YENEEA. V trimming: 6 bases; J trimming: 3 bases; junction bases outside the gene matches: 8. The CDR3 region has the DNA TGTGCCAGCAGTCCCCGACTAGCGGGGGGGCAAACAGATACGCAGTATTTT. It yields the protein CASSPRLAGGQTDTQYF.

The rearrangement links TRBV11-2 to TRBJ2-1, with D perhaps matching TRBD1 (7 bases). Trimming took off 5 bases at V and 7 bases at J, with 18 bases between the two ends. Germline-derived CDR1 and CDR2 are SGHAT and FQNNGV. This CDR3 is built from 15 residues. CDR3 nucleotides: TGTGCCAGCAGCCGGCAGGGGGGCCATATGAATGAGCAGTTCTTC. As protein: CASSRQGGHMNEQFF. Full variable domain (rest looked up from reference TRBV11-2 and TRBJ2-1): EAGVAQSPRYKIIEKRQSVAFWCNPISGHATLYWYQQILGQGPKLLIQFQNNGVVDDSQLPKDRFSAERLKGVDSTLKIQPAKLEDSAVYLCASSRQGGHMNEQFFGPGTRLTVL.

The rearrangement uses TRBV5-1 and TRBJ1-1; D is perhaps TRBD1 (5 bases). The germline CDR1 and CDR2 sequences are SGHRS and YFSETQ. V was trimmed by 7 bases and J by 8 bases, leaving 15 bases between them. The CDR3 totals 12 residues. CDR3 sequence reads: CASGPQGGEAFF. In DNA, the CDR3 is TGCGCCAGCGGACCCCAGGGAGGAGAAGCTTTCTTT.

This clone showed up just a few times. The J gene is TRBJ2-7, the V gene TRBV14; maybe TRBD1 (5 bases). Trimming took off 4 bases at V and 7 bases at J, with 20 bases between the two ends. The germline V gene encodes CDR1 SGHDN and CDR2 FVKESK. This CDR3 has 15 amino acids. Here the CDR3 DNA reads TGTGCCAGCAGCCGAATGGGCGTCAGGGCGGAAGAGCAGTACTTC. This sequence encodes CASSRMGVRAEEQYF.

This chain joins TRBV15 and TRBJ1-5; tentatively, D is TRBD1 (6 bases). With 1 base removed from V and 5 bases from J, the gap between germline ends came to 12 bases. The length of the CDR3 is 15 residues. The germline gives CDR1 LNHNV, CDR2 YYDKDF (reference sequence). CDR3 loop: CATSRVRDTDQPQHF. For the CDR3, the DNA is TGTGCCACCAGCAGAGTGAGGGACACTGATCAGCCCCAGCATTTT.

The rearrangement uses TRBV5-1 and TRBJ1-3; possibly TRBD1 for D (6 bases). Germline-derived CDR1 and CDR2 are SGHRS and YFSETQ. Trimming pared 4 bases from V and 0 bases from J, leaving 14 bases between. This CDR3 comprises 16 residues. The CDR3 region has the DNA TGCGCCAGCAGCCCCGGGGGGGCCAGCTCTGGAAACACCATATATTTT. This translates into CASSPGGASSGNTIYF.

This chain joins TRBV13 and TRBJ1-1; TRBD1 matches at 9 bases. This CDR3 region has 18 residues. The germline V gene has CDR1 PRHDT and CDR2 FYEKMQ (reference sequence). J was trimmed by 2 bases and V by 5 bases; bases with no gene match: 15. The CDR3 DNA sequence: TGTGCCAGCAGCACGCGGACAGGGGCCGTTTTTTATAACACTGAAGCTTTCTTT. It yields the protein CASSTRTGAVFYNTEAFF.

The chain links TRBV19 to TRBJ1-5, with D tentatively TRBD1 (6 bases). Germline V gene sequence: CDR1 LNHDA, CDR2 SQIVND (reference sequence). V was cut by 6 bases and J by 5 bases, with 11 bases left in between. The CDR3 runs 13 residues. CDR3 nucleotides: TGTGCCAGTAGCACACAGGGTGATCAGCCCCAGCATTTT. Translating gives CASSTQGDQPQHF.

The chain couples TRBV30 to TRBJ1-4, with D uncertain. The V gene's germline CDR1 is GTSNPN and CDR2 SVGIG (reference sequence). V shed 0 bases and J shed 7 bases, with 9 bases lying between them. The CDR3 length is 13 residues. The CDR3 DNA reads TGTGCCTGGAGTGTCCGGGCGGGTGAAAAACTGTTTTTT. It codes for CAWSVRAGEKLFF.